One and the same sample provided the 17 T cell receptor beta chains below, sequenced in a study of blood T cells in healthy people across ages. Together with a sample-barcoded 5' primer, a J-beta primer mix was included in a second PCR lasting 7 to 11 cycles. A single record per CDR3 protein comes from TCRdb applying MiXCR to the 5' RACE reads. The top ten clones hold roughly 24% of a sample with fewer than 750,000 distinct CDR3 sequences, roughly 48% of them seen once. Sequenced: blood. The receptor set was obtained from a man aged 80 or over in good health.

In its sample, this clonotype was seen a few times. DNA for the CDR3: TGTGCCAGCAGGGCCGGGACTAGCGGGACCAATGAGCAGTTCTTC. Translating gives CASRAGTSGTNEQFF. The rearrangement uses TRBV28 and TRBJ2-1; 13 bases are shared with TRBD2. Germline V gene lookup returns CDR1 MDHEN and CDR2 SYDVKM. The CDR3 is 15 amino acids. The V segment lost 6 bases and the J segment 6 bases; nucleotides outside the gene matches: 5.

About this clonotype: The junction departs from germline at one end; a sequencing error may be responsible. The chain combines TRBV12-3 or TRBV12-4 with TRBJ2-1; D may be TRBD2 (6 bases). This CDR3 comprises 12 residues. In DNA form, the CDR3 reads TGTGCCATCAGTGAGTCGGGAGATGAGCAGTTCTTC. It is translated as CAISESGDEQFF.

This clonotype was seen only a few times. A read error is possible here, since a much larger clone lies one base away. This chain connects TRBV6-5 to TRBJ2-3; TRBD1 agrees at 9 bases. The CDR3 is 15 residues long. CDR1 and CDR2 from the germline V gene are MNHEY and SVGAGI. CDR3 coding DNA: TGTGCCAGCAGTTACTCGGGGACAGGGACAGATGCGCAGTATTTT. Residues: CASSYSGTGTDAQYF.

This chain connects TRBV29-1 to TRBJ2-1; no clear D gene. CDR3 length: 13 residues. V lost 1 base and J 6 bases, leaving 10 bases between the germline ends. In germline, CDR1 is SQVTM, CDR2 ANQGSEA. The DNA for the CDR3 is TGCAGCGTTGAAGTGGCGATAGGCAATGAGCAGTTCTTC. Its translation is CSVEVAIGNEQFF.

This chain joins TRBV15 and TRBJ2-7, with 8 bases lining up with TRBD2. The CDR3 spans 15 residues. Germline trimming cut 0 bases from V and 4 bases from J; bases unmatched to any gene: 5. Germline CDR1 reads LNHNV; CDR2 reads YYDKDF (reference sequence). CDR3 sequence (DNA): TGTGCCACCAGCAGAGATCGGGGGGGGGTTTACGAGCAGTACTTC. Encoded protein: CATSRDRGGVYEQYF.

The gene calls are TRBV28 and TRBJ2-7; tentatively, D is TRBD1 or TRBD2 (6 bases each). The V gene lost 7 bases and the J gene lost 1 base, with 17 bases spanning the gap. CDR1 and CDR2 (germline): MDHEN, SYDVKM. CDR3 size: 15 residues. The CDR3 DNA follows: TGTGCCAGCACCTTTGGGGGGACATCTTCCTACGAGCAGTACTTC. Protein product: CASTFGGTSSYEQYF.

This clonotype was seen a few times. The junction shows a germline mismatch at one end, possibly a read error. The chain employs TRBV12-3 or TRBV12-4 and TRBJ1-4; D remains ambiguous. CDR3 length equals 13 residues. CDR3 in amino acids: CASSPALNERLFF. The CDR3 region has the DNA TGTGCCAGCAGTCCCGCACTAAATGAAAGACTGTTTTTT.

This clonotype has only one observation. An end of the junction does not agree with germline; a read error may underlie this. The rearrangement links TRBV9 to TRBJ2-7, with D possibly matching TRBD2 (6 bases). Germline V CDR1 and CDR2: SGDLS, YYNGEE. The CDR3 runs to 14 residues. The CDR3 coding sequence is TGTACCAGCAGTGAAGCGGGCTCGGGATACGAGCAGTACTTC. It is translated as CTSSEAGSGYEQYF.

This clonotype was found a few times. The chain carries TRBV20-1 and TRBJ2-1; the match to TRBD2 covers 11 bases. V trimming: 6 bases; J trimming: 9 bases; junction bases outside the gene matches: 13. From germline, CDR1 is DFQATT and CDR2 SNEGSKA (reference sequence). The CDR3 has 15 amino acids. Written as DNA, the CDR3 is TGCAGTGCGTCGAGGGGGACTAGCGGCCGGGCTGAGCAGTTCTTC. Protein sequence: CSASRGTSGRAEQFF.

This clonotype was detected a few times. The V and J genes are TRBV7-2 and TRBJ2-4, with D perhaps matching TRBD1 (5 bases). From germline, CDR1 is SGHTA and CDR2 FQGNSA. The CDR3 spans 14 residues. V shed 3 bases and J shed 3 bases, with 9 bases lying between them. CDR3 DNA: TGTGCCAGCAGCTTTATGGGGCACAAAAACATTCAGTACTTC. Protein sequence: CASSFMGHKNIQYF.

The chain has TRBV6-1 and TRBJ2-3, with D possibly being TRBD2 (5 bases). Germline CDR1 reads MNHNS; CDR2 reads SASEGT. The CDR3 extends over 16 amino acids. V dropped 1 base and J dropped 1 base, with 12 bases sitting between them. The CDR3 coding sequence is TGTGCCAGCAGTGAAGTGGGCGGGTCGGGCACAGATACGCAGTATTTT. Residues: CASSEVGGSGTDTQYF.

The chain combines TRBV19 with TRBJ1-1; TRBD1 is a possible D gene (5 bases). CDR3 length equals 17 residues. In germline, CDR1 is LNHDA, CDR2 SQIVND (reference sequence). V was pared by 2 bases and J by 0 bases, with 16 bases between. The CDR3, as DNA: TGTGCCAGTAGTATAAGGGACGGGAACTACATGAACACTGAAGCTTTCTTT. It translates to CASSIRDGNYMNTEAFF.

This clonotype has a handful of counts. This chain links TRBV29-1 with TRBJ2-5, with D uncertain. The germline gives CDR1 SQVTM, CDR2 ANQGSEA. This CDR3 spans 12 amino acids. V lost 2 bases to trimming and J lost 11 bases, with 15 bases between them. CDR3 DNA sequence: TGCAGCGTTGAACTTGATCCCGATATACAGTACTTC. Translated: CSVELDPDIQYF.

This chain uses TRBV27 with TRBJ2-4; the D gene is possibly TRBD1 (6 bases). Germline values: CDR1 MNHEY, CDR2 SMNVEV (reference sequence). The ends were cut back, 4 bases at V and 0 bases at J, with 10 bases in the middle. The CDR3 has 15 residues. The CDR3 bases are TGTGCCAGCAGTTGGACAGTCCTAGCCAAAAACATTCAGTACTTC. Translation: CASSWTVLAKNIQYF.

The rearrangement links TRBV28 to TRBJ2-5; 9 nucleotides match TRBD2. The CDR3 sequence is 18 residues long. V shed 5 bases, J shed 11 bases, and the junction held 24 bases outside the gene matches. The germline V gene has CDR1 MDHEN and CDR2 SYDVKM. The CDR3 DNA follows: TGTGCCAGCAGTACCCTTGCGGGAGGGCCCCGAGGGTGCAATGAGCAGTACTTC. Translating it yields CASSTLAGGPRGCNEQYF.

This clonotype was seen repeatedly, ten times or more. J is TRBJ1-2 and V is TRBV6-5; 10 bases match TRBD1. This CDR3 comprises 15 residues. V gave up 5 bases and J gave up 5 bases; unmatched junction bases: 8. The germline V gene has CDR1 MNHEY and CDR2 SVGAGI. The CDR3 region is CASSPAGTGVYGYTF. Here the CDR3 DNA reads TGTGCCAGCAGTCCTGCCGGGACAGGGGTATATGGCTACACCTTC.

The chain uses TRBV20-1 and TRBJ2-1; 7 nucleotides line up with TRBD1. Unmatched junction bases numbered 11, after V lost 3 bases and J lost 6 bases. Looked up from germline, CDR1 is DFQATT and CDR2 is SNEGSKA (reference sequence). This CDR3 region has 15 residues. The CDR3 coding sequence is TGCAGTGCTAGGCACTTCTGGGACAGCGTCAATGAGCAGTTCTTC. Its protein is CSARHFWDSVNEQFF.